The 5 T cell receptor beta chains given below trace back to one sample, sequenced in a study of radiation and T cells in renal cell carcinoma. The method was immunoSEQ multiplex PCR; TCRdb's version includes in-frame clones alone and lacks a portion of them. The sample has tens of thousands of clones, around 78% seen once. Time point meaning: baseline pretreatment blood. Treatment meaning: 15 Gy SBRT to primary tumor, nephrectomy 4 weeks later. The source material was blood, sampled from a patient whose treatment included radiotherapy and nephrectomy. These TCRs come from a man in his sixties with renal cell carcinoma.

This chain connects TRBV7-2 to TRBJ2-1, with 11 nucleotides matching TRBD2. This CDR3 is 15 amino acids long. Trimming cost V 5 bases and J 3 bases; bases outside gene matches: 3. Germline assignment: CDR1 SGHTA and CDR2 FQGNSA. The CDR3 protein is CASSQGLAGYNEQFF. For the CDR3, the DNA is TGTGCCAGCAGCCAAGGACTAGCGGGCTACAATGAGCAGTTCTTC.

The rearrangement uses TRBV18 and TRBJ2-7; a weak D match, TRBD1 (6 bases). The CDR3 runs to 13 residues. From germline, CDR1 is KGHSH and CDR2 LQKENI. V lost 6 bases and J lost 1, with 10 bases in between. The CDR3 sequence: CASSPGQSYEQYF. In DNA, the CDR3 is TGTGCCAGCTCCCCCGGACAGTCCTACGAGCAGTACTTC.

This sequence joins TRBV5-4 and TRBJ2-3; the match to TRBD2 covers 8 bases. Unmatched junction bases numbered 4, after V lost 2 bases and J lost 5 bases. Germline V gene sequence: CDR1 SGHNT, CDR2 YYREEE (reference sequence). The CDR3 spans 14 residues. CDR3 sequence: CASSFRLAGDTQYF. CDR3 coding DNA: TGTGCCAGCAGCTTTAGGCTAGCGGGAGATACGCAGTATTTT.

This chain links TRBV7-3 with TRBJ2-6, with a weak D call TRBD1 (5 bases). The CDR3 consists of 17 residues. Germline CDR1 and CDR2: SGHTA and FQGTGA. V gave up 1 base and J gave up 1 base, with 11 bases separating them. CDR3 bases: TGTGCCAGCAGCTTAAGCACAGGAATTTCTGGGGCCAACGTCCTGACTTTC. Its protein product is CASSLSTGISGANVLTF. Supplemented by reference TRBV7-3 and TRBJ2-6, the full variable domain reads GAGVSQTPSNKVTEKGKYVELRCDPISGHTALYWYRQSLGQGPEFLIYFQGTGAADDSGLPNDRFFAVRPEGSVSTLKIQRTERGDSAVYLCASSLSTGISGANVLTFGAGSRLTVL.

The V call is TRBV7-2, the J call TRBJ1-2; D is perhaps TRBD1 (6 bases). Trimming took 1 base from V and 8 from J, leaving 20 bases between them. Germline V gene lookup returns CDR1 SGHTA and CDR2 FQGNSA. The length of the CDR3 is 16 residues. The DNA of the CDR3 is TGTGCCAGCAGCTTAGGGGCGGGCAGGGGCCTTTCAGGCTACACCTTC. As protein: CASSLGAGRGLSGYTF.